This T cell receptor beta chain was sequenced for a study of T-cell reconstitution after alpha-beta-depleted transplantation in children. This sample's TCRbeta library carried unique molecular identifier barcodes. Using its own MiXCR run on the PCR reads, TCRdb lists one record per CDR3 protein. The sample yields 440,000 or so distinct CDR3 sequences, approximately 10% seen once. By share of the sample, this clonotype is medium-sized. The specimen comprised PBMCs from the stem cell graft donor, sampled from the stem cell graft. The clonotype was recovered from a human donor who donated a stem cell graft to a child with acute myeloid leukemia.

The CDR3 DNA reads TGCAGTGCTAGAGTTGGGGGAACGAACACTGAAGCTTTCTTT. Translation gives CSARVGGTNTEAFF. This sequence joins TRBV20-1 and TRBJ1-1, with a tentative D call TRBD1 (5 bases). This CDR3 has 14 amino acids. Trimming shortened V by 1 base and J by 1 base, and 10 bases separated the two germline ends. CDR1 is DFQATT and CDR2 is SNEGSKA in the germline V gene (reference sequence).